This T cell receptor (beta chain) was recorded in a study of T cell changes during pregnancy in multiple sclerosis. CDR1 is SGHRS, CDR2 YFSETQ, per germline. CDR3 length: 15 amino acids. Trimming removed 3 bases at V and 0 bases at J, with 9 bases between. Profiled with immunoSEQ multiplex PCR; TCRdb holds only in-frame clones, not every one. The repertoire holds under 85,000 clones, around 90% seen once, with approximately 1.5% in the top ten. Sequences were derived from peripheral blood, sampled in the third trimester of pregnancy. The origin of this receptor is a female donor in good health, enrolled as a control in a pregnancy study. The V and J genes are TRBV5-1 and TRBJ2-2; possible D gene TRBD1, 5 bases. CDR3 in DNA: TGCGCCAGCAGCTCCCAGGGCGCGAACACCGGGGAGCTGTTTTTT. Protein sequence: CASSSQGANTGELFF.